This T cell receptor beta chain originates from a study of blood T cell repertoires in COVID-19. Study-wide context: The study drew acute and convalescent COVID-19 samples from the United States, Italy and Spain. Sample material is recorded as cDNA or gDNA derived from T cells, B-cell-depleted T cells, or PBMCs.

This CDR3 is 14 amino acids long. V lost 4 bases, J lost 7 bases, and 3 bases stayed unmatched. The germline gives CDR1 LNHDA, CDR2 SQIVND (reference sequence). In the original processing: Reference gene primers were amplified, and this amplification served to estimate nucleated cell counts. Assay used: immunoSEQ multiplex PCR; TCRdb lists only in-frame clones, some missing. The D gene and trimming were derived from the DNA, and the V and J assignments and clone size from that table. The sample has about 230,000 clones; less than 85% are singletons. The sequenced material came from peripheral blood. This chain connects TRBV19 to TRBJ2-2; the match to TRBD1 covers 10 bases. The receptor comes from a woman aged 70 to 79 with active or convalescent COVID-19. Here the CDR3 DNA reads TGTGCCAGTAGTAATGGACAGGGGGTCGGGGAGCTGTTTTTT. As protein: CASSNGQGVGELFF.